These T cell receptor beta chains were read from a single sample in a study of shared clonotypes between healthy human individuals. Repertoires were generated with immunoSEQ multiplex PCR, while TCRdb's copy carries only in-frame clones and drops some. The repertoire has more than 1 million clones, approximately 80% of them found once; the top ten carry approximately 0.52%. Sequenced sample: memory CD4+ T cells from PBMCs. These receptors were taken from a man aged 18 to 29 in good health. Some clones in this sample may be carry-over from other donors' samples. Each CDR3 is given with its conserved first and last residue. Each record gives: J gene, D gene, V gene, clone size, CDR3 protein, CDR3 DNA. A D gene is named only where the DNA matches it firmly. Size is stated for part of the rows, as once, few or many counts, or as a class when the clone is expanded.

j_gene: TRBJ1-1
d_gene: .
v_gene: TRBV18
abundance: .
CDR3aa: CASSPDQGPLEAFF
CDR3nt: TGTGCCAGCTCACCGGACCAGGGCCCCCTCGAAGCTTTCTTT

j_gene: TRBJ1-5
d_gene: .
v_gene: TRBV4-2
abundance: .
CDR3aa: CASSQVRHNSNQPQHF
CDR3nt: TGTGCCAGCAGCCAAGTCAGACATAATAGCAATCAGCCCCAGCATTTT

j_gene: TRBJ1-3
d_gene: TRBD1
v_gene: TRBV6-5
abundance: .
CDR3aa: CASSYRTGDRHTIYF
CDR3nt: TGTGCCAGCAGTTACCGGACAGGGGATAGGCACACCATATATTTT

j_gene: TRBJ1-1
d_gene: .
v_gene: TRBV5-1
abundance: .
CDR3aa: CASSSEGWGGDTEAFF
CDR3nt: TGCGCCAGCAGCTCGGAAGGATGGGGTGGGGACACTGAAGCTTTCTTT

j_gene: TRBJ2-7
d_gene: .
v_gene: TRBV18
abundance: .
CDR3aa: CASSPPFAYEQYF
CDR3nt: TGTGCCAGCTCACCACCTTTCGCCTACGAGCAGTACTTC

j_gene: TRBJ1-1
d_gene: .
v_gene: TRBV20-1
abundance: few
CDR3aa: CSPQRGAEAFF
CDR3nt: TGCAGTCCTCAAAGGGGCGCTGAAGCTTTCTTT

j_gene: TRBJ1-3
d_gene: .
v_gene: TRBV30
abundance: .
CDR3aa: CAWSSYSGNTIYF
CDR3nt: TGTGCCTGGAGCAGCTACTCTGGAAACACCATATATTTT

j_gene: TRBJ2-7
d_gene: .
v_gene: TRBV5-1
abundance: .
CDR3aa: CASSLETATSYEQYF
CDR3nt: TGCGCCAGCAGCTTGGAGACAGCAACCTCCTACGAGCAGTACTTC

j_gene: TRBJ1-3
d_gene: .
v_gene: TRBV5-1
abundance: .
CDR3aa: CASSATGGNTIYF
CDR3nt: TGCGCCAGCAGCGCGACGGGAGGGAACACCATATATTTT

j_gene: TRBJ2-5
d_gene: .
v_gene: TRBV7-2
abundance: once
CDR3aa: CASSKMYSPETQYF
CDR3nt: TGTGCCAGCAGCAAGATGTACAGTCCCGAGACCCAGTACTTC

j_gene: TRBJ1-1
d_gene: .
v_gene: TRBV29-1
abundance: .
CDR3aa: CSVERQGNTEAFF
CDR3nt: TGCAGCGTTGAAAGGCAGGGGAACACTGAAGCTTTCTTT

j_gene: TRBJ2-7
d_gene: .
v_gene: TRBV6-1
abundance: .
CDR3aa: CASSEGGFPYEQYF
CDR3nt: TGTGCCAGCAGTGAAGGGGGTTTTCCCTACGAGCAGTACTTC

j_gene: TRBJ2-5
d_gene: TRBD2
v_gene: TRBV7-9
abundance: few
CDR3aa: CASSPRLAAEGETQYF
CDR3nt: TGTGCCAGCAGCCCGCGACTAGCGGCAGAGGGAGAGACCCAGTACTTC

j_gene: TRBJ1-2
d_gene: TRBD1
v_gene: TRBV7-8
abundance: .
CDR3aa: CASSLLGQDYGYTF
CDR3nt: TGTGCCAGCAGCCTACTGGGACAGGACTATGGCTACACCTTC

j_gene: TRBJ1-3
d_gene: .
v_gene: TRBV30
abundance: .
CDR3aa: CAWSNRLSGNTIYF
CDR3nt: TGTGCCTGGAGTAACAGACTCTCTGGAAACACCATATATTTT

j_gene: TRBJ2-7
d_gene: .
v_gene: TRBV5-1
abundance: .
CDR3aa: CASSLDSGVVYEQYF
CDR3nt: TGCGCCAGCAGCTTGGATTCAGGGGTTGTCTACGAGCAGTACTTC

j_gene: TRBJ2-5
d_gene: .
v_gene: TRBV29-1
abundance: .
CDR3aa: CSVESGEQYF
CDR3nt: TGCAGCGTTGAATCCGGGGAGCAGTACTTC

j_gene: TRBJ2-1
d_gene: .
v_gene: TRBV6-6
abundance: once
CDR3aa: CASTYFYPYNEQFF
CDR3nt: TGTGCCAGCACCTACTTCTACCCCTACAATGAGCAGTTCTTC

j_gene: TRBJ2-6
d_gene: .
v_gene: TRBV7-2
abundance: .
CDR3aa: CATGRFSGANVLTF
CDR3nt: TGTGCCACCGGGCGATTCTCTGGGGCCAACGTCCTGACTTTC

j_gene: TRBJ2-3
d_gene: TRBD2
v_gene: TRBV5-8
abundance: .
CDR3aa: CASSLGASGSTDTQYF
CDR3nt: TGTGCCAGCAGCTTGGGCGCTAGCGGGAGTACAGATACGCAGTATTTT

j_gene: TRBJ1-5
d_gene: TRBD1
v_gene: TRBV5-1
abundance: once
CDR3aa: CASSLGQGGQPQHF
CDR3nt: TGCGCCAGCAGCTTGGGACAGGGGGGACAGCCCCAGCATTTT

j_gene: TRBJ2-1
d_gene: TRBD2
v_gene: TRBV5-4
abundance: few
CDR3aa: CASSLFRIRLAGVGDNEQFF
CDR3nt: TGTGCCAGCAGCTTGTTCAGGATCCGACTAGCGGGAGTAGGAGACAATGAGCAGTTCTTC

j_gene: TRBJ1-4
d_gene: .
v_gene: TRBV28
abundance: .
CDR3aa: CASRRYNEKLFF
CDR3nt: TGTGCCAGCCGCAGGTATAATGAAAAACTGTTTTTT

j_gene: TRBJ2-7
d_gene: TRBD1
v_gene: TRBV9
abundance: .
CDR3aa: CASSTSLETGLYEQYF
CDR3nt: TGTGCCAGCAGCACTTCTTTGGAGACAGGGCTCTACGAGCAGTACTTC

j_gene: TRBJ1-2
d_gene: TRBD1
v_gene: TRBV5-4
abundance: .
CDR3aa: CASSLDGTGVGYTF
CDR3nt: TGTGCCAGCAGCTTGGATGGGACAGGGGTAGGCTACACCTTC

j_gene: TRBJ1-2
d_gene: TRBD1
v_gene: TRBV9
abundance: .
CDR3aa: CASRRNPGQGNGYTF
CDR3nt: TGTGCCAGCAGAAGAAATCCGGGACAGGGAAACGGCTACACCTTC

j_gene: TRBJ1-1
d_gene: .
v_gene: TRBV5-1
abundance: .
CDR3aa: CASSLGPAVNTEAFF
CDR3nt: TGCGCCAGCAGCTTGGGCCCTGCCGTGAACACTGAAGCTTTCTTT

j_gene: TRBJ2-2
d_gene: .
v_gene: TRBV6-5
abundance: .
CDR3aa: CASSQTGELFF
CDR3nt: TGTGCCAGCAGCCAAACCGGGGAGCTGTTTTTT

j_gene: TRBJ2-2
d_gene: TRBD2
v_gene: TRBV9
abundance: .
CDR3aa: CASSVAGGRAGELFF
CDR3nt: TGTGCCAGCAGCGTTGCGGGGGGCAGGGCCGGGGAGCTGTTTTTT

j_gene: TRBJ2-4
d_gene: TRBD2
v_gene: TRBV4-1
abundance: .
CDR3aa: CASSQAPLAELAKNIQYF
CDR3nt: TGCGCCAGCAGCCAAGCCCCCCTAGCGGAACTAGCCAAAAACATTCAGTACTTC

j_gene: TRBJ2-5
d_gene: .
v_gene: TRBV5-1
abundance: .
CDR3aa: CASSLGAQETQYF
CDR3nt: TGCGCCAGCAGCTTAGGGGCGCAAGAGACCCAGTACTTC

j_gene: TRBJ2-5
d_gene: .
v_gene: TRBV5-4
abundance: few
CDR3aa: CASSWIAEQTQYF
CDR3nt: TGTGCCAGCAGCTGGATAGCGGAACAGACCCAGTACTTC

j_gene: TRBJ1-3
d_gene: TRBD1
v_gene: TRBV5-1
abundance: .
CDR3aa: CASSELTTGGTGNTIYF
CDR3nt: TGCGCCAGCAGCGAACTTACGACAGGGGGTACCGGAAACACCATATATTTT

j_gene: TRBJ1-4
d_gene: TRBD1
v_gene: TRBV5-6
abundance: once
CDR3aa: CASSFTGAREKLFF
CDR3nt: TGTGCCAGCAGCTTCACAGGGGCGCGTGAAAAACTGTTTTTT

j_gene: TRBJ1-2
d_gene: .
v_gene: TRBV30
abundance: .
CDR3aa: CAWRAGRYGYTF
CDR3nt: TGTGCCTGGAGGGCAGGGCGATATGGCTACACCTTC

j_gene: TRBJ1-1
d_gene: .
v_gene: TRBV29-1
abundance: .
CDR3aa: CSVEREGRTEAFF
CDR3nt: TGCAGCGTTGAAAGAGAAGGAAGGACTGAAGCTTTCTTT

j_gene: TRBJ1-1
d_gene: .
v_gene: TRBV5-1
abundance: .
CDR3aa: CASSYEGYGTEAFF
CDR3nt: TGCGCCAGCAGCTATGAGGGTTATGGCACTGAAGCTTTCTTT

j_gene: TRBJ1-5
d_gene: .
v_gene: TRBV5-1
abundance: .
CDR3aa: CASSLEGVGNQPQHF
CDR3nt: TGCGCCAGCAGCTTGGAAGGTGTGGGCAATCAGCCCCAGCATTTT

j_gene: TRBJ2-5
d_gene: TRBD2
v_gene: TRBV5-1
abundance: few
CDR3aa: CASSVGLAEKETQYF
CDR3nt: TGCGCCAGCAGCGTCGGACTAGCGGAAAAAGAGACCCAGTACTTC

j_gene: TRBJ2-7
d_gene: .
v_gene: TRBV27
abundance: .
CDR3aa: CASSLIPLGATYEQYF
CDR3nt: TGTGCCAGCAGTTTAATCCCCCTAGGGGCAACCTACGAGCAGTACTTC

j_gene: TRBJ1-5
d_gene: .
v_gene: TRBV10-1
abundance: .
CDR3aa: CASSLDNNQPQHF
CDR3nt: TGCGCCAGCAGTTTGGACAACAATCAGCCCCAGCATTTT

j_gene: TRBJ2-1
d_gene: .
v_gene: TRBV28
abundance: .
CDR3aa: CASSLASRHEQFF
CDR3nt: TGTGCCAGCAGTCTCGCCTCTAGGCATGAGCAGTTCTTC

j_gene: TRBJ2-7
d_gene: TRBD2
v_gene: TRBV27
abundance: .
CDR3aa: CASWGGTYEQYF
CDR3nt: TGTGCCAGCTGGGGGGGGACCTACGAGCAGTACTTC

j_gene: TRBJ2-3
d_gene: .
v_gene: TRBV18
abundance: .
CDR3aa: CASSATLPRTDTQYF
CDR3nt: TGTGCCAGCTCAGCAACACTTCCCCGCACAGATACGCAGTATTTT

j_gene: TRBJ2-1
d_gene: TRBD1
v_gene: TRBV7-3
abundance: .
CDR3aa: CASSPSPNRGYNEQFF
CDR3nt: TGTGCCAGCAGCCCAAGCCCGAACAGGGGCTACAATGAGCAGTTCTTC

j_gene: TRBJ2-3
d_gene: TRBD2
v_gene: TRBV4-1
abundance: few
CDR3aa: CASSQALSGITDTQYF
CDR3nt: TGCGCCAGCAGCCAAGCCCTTAGCGGGATCACAGATACGCAGTATTTT